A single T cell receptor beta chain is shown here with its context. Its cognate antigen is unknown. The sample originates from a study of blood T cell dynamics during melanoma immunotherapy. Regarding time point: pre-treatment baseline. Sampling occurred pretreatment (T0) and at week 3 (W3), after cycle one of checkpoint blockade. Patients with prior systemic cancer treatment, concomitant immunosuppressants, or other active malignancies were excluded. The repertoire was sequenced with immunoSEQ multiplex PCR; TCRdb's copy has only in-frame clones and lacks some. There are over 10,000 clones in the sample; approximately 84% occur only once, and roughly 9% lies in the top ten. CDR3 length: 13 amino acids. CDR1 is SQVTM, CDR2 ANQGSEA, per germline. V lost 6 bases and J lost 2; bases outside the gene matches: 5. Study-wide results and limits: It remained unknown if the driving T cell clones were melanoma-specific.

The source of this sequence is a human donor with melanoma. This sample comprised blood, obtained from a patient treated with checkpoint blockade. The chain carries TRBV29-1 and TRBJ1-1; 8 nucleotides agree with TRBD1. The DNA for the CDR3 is TGCAGCGTCGGACAGGGAGGTAACACTGAAGCTTTCTTT. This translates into CSVGQGGNTEAFF.